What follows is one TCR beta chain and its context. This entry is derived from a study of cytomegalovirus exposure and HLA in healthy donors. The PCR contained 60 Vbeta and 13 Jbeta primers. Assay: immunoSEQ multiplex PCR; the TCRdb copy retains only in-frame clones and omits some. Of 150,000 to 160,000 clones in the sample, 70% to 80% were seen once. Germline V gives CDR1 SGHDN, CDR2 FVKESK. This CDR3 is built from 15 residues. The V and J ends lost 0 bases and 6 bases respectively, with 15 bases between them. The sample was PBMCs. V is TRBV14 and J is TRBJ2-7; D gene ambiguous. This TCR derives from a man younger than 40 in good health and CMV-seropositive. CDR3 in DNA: TGTGCCAGCAGCCAAGATCTCGGCTTCGGCGGCGAGCAGTACTTC. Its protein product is CASSQDLGFGGEQYF.